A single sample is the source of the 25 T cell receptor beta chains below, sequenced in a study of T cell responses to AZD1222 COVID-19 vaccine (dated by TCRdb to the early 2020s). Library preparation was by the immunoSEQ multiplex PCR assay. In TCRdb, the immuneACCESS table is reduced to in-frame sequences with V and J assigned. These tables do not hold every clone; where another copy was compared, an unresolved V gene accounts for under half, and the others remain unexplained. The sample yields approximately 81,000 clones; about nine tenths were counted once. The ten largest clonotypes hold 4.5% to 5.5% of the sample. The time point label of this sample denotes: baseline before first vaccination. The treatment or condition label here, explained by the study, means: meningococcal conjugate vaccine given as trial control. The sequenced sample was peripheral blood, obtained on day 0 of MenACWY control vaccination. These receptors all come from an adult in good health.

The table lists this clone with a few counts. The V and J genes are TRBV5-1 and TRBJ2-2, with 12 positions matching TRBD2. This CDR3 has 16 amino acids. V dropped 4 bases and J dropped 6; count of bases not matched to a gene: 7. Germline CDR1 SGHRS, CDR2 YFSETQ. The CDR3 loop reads CASSPTSGSWAGELFF. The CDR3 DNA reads TGCGCCAGCAGCCCGACTAGCGGGAGTTGGGCCGGGGAGCTGTTTTTT.

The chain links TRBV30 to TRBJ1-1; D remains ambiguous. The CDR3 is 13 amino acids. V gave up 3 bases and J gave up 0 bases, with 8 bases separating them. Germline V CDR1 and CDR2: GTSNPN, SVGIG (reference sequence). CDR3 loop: CAWRFVMNTEAFF. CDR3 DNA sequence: TGTGCCTGGAGGTTTGTCATGAACACTGAAGCTTTCTTT.

The CDR3 loop is CASSTGGNTDTQYF. CDR3 nucleotides: TGTGCCAGCAGTACAGGGGGGAATACAGATACGCAGTATTTT. The genes are TRBV7-2 and TRBJ2-3, with 8 bases lining up with TRBD1. Per germline, CDR1 SGHTA and CDR2 FQGNSA. Losses at the gene ends were 6 bases for V and 3 bases for J; bases not matched to a gene: 5. This CDR3 region has 14 residues.

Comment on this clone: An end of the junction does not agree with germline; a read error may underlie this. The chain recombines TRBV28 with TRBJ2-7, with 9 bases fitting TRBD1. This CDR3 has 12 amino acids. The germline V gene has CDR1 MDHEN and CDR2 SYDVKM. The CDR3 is CASSRTGQGHHF. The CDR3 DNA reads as TGTGCCAGCAGTCGGACGGGACAGGGACATCACTTC. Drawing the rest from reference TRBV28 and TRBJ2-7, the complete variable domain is DVKVTQSSRYLVKRTGEKVFLECVQDMDHENMFWYRQDPGLGLRLIYFSYDVKMKEKGDIPEGYSVSREKKERFSLILESASTNQTSMYLCASSRTGQGHHFGPGTRLTVT.

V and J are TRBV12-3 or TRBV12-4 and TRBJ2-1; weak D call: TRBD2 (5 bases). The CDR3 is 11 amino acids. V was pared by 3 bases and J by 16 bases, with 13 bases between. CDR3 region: CASSFKRGYFF. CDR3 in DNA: TGTGCCAGCAGTTTCAAACGAGGGTACTTCTTC.

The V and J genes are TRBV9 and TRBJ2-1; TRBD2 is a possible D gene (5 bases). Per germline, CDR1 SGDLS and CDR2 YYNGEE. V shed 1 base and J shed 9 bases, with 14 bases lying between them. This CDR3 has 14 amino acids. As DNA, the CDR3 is TGTGCCAGCAGCGTATTTGAGAGCGCGGGTGAGCAGTTCTTC. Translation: CASSVFESAGEQFF.

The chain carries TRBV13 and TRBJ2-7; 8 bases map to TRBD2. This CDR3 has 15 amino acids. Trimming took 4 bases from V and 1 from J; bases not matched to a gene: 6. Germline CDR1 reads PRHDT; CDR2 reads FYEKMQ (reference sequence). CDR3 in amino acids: CASSSTGTRSYEQYF. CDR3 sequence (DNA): TGTGCCAGCAGCTCAACCGGGACTAGATCCTACGAGCAGTACTTC.

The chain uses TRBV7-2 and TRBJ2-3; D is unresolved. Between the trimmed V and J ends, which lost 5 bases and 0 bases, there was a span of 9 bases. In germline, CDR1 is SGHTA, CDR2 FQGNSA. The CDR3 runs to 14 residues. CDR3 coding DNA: TGTGCCAGCAGCCCCACAACTAGCACAGATACGCAGTATTTT. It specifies CASSPTTSTDTQYF.

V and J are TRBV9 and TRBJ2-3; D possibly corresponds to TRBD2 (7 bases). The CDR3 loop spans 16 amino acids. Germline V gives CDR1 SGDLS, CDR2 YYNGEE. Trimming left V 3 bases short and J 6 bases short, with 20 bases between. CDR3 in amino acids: CASSAYEGGGLDTQYF. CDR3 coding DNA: TGTGCCAGCAGCGCTTACGAGGGAGGGGGTTTGGATACGCAGTATTTT.

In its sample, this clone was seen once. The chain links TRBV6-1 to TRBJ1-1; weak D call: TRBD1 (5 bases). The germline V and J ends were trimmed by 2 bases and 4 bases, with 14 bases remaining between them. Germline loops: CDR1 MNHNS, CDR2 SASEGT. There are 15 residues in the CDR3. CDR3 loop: CASSEWGGGGTEAFF. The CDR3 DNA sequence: TGTGCCAGCAGTGAATGGGGGGGAGGCGGCACTGAAGCTTTCTTT.

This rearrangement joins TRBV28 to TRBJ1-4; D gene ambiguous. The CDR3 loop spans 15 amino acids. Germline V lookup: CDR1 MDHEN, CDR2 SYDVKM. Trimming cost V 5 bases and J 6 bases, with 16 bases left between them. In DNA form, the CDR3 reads TGTGCCAGCAGTCCCTTTGCTGGCGGGCATGAAAAACTGTTTTTT. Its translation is CASSPFAGGHEKLFF. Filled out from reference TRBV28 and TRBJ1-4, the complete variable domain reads DVKVTQSSRYLVKRTGEKVFLECVQDMDHENMFWYRQDPGLGLRLIYFSYDVKMKEKGDIPEGYSVSREKKERFSLILESASTNQTSMYLCASSPFAGGHEKLFFGSGTQLSVL.

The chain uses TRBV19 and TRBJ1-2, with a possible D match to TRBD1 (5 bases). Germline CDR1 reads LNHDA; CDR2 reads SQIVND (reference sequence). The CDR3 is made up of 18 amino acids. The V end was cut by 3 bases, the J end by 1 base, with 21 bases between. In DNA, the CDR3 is TGTGCCAGTAGTATTGGGCCCGGGACGGGGTCGGGTAACTATGGCTACACCTTC. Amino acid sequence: CASSIGPGTGSGNYGYTF.

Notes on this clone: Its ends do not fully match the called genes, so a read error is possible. DNA for the CDR3: TGTGCCAGCAGCGGGACGGACAGGGTGCACTTC. This sequence encodes CASSGTDRVHF. The chain joins TRBV9 to TRBJ2-4; TRBD1 aligns across 8 bases. This CDR3 has 11 amino acids. The germline CDR1 and CDR2 sequences are SGDLS and YYNGEE.

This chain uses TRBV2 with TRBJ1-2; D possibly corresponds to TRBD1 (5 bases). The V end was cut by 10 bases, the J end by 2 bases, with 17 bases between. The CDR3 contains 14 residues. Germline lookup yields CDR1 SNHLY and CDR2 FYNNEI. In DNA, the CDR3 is TGTGCCACCCCTTCGCCCGGGGGGAACTATGGCTACACCTTC. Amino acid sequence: CATPSPGGNYGYTF.

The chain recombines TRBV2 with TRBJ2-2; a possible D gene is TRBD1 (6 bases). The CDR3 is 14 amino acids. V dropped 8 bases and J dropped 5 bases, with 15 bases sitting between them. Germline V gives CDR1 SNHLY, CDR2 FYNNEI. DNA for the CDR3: TGTGCCAGCCAGGGGCAGTTGAAAACCGGGGAGCTGTTTTTT. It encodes CASQGQLKTGELFF.

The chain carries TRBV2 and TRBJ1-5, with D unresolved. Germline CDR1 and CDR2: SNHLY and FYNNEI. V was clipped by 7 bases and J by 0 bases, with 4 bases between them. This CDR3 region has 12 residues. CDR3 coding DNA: TGTGCCAGCACGGATAGCAATCAGCCCCAGCATTTT. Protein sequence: CASTDSNQPQHF.

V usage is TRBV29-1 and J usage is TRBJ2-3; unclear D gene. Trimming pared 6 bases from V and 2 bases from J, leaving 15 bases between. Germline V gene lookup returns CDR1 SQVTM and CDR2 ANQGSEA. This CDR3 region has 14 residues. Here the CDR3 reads CSVGKGTVTDTQYF. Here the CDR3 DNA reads TGCAGCGTGGGTAAGGGAACCGTCACAGATACGCAGTATTTT.

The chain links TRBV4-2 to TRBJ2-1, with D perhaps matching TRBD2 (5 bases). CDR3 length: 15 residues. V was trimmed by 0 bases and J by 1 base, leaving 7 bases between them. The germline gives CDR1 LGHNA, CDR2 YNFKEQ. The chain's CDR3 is CASSQEWTSYNEQFF. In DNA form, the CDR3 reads TGTGCCAGCAGCCAAGAATGGACTTCCTACAATGAGCAGTTCTTC.

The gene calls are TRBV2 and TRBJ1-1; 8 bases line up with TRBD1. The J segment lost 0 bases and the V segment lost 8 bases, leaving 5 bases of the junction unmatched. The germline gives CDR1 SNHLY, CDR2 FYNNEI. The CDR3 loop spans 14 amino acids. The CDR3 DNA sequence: TGTGCCAGCCGGTACAGGGGGGTGAACACTGAAGCTTTCTTT. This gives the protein CASRYRGVNTEAFF. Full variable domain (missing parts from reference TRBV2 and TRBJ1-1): EPEVTQTPSHQVTQMGQEVILRCVPISNHLYFYWYRQILGQKVEFLVSFYNNEISEKSEIFDDQFSVERPDGSNFTLKIRSTKLEDSAMYFCASRYRGVNTEAFFGQGTRLTVV.

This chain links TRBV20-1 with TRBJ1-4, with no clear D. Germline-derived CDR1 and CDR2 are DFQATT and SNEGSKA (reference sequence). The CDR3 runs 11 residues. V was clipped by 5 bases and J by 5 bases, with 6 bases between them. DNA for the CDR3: TGCAGTGCTGCGAGGAATGAAAAACTGTTTTTT. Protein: CSAARNEKLFF.

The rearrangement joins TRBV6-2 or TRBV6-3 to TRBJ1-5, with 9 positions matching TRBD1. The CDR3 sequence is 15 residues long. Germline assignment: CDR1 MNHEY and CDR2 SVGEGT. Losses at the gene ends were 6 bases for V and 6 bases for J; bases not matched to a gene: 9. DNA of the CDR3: TGTGCCAGCAGCTGGGGACAGGGTCTAGGTCAGCCCCAGCATTTT. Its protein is CASSWGQGLGQPQHF.

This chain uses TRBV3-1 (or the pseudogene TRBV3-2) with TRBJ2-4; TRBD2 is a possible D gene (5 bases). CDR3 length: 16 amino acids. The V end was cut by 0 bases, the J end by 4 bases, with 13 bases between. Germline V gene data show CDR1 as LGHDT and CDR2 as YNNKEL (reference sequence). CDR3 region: CASSQDLGGPKNIQYF. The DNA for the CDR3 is TGTGCCAGCAGCCAAGATCTCGGAGGCCCAAAAAACATTCAGTACTTC.

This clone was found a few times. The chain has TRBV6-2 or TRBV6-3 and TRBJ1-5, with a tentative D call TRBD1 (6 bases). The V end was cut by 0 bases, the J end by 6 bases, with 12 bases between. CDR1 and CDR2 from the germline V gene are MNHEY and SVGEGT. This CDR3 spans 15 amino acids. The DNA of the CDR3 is TGTGCCAGCAGTTACTCGGGGGGCGGCGTTCAGCCCCAGCATTTT. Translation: CASSYSGGGVQPQHF.

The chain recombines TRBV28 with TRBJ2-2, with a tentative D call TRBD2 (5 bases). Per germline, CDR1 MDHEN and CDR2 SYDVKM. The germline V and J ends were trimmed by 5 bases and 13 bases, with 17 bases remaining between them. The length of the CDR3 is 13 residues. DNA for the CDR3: TGTGCCAGCAGTCTTATGGTGAAACGGGGGCTGTTTTTT. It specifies CASSLMVKRGLFF.

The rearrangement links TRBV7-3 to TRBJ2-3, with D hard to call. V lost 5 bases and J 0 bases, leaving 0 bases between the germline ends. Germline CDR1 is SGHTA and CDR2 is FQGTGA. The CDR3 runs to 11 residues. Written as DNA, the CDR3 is TGTGCCAGCAGCAGCACAGATACGCAGTATTTT. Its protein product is CASSSTDTQYF.